This note documents a single TCR beta chain sequence. No antigen is known for it. The data were taken from a study of blood T cells in healthy people across ages. The authors ran a second PCR of roughly 6 to 12 cycles using a sample-barcoded 5' primer and a J-beta primer mix. All cDNA molecules were each tagged by a template-switch adaptor with 12 random nucleotides. TCRdb analysed the 5' RACE reads with MiXCR anew, one entry per CDR3 protein. The table lists about 1.1 million distinct CDR3 sequences, more than 30% of them singletons. Study-wide findings and caveats: The lack of PBMC sorting stopped any conclusive naive versus antigen-experienced comparison. Per million T cells, TCR beta diversity dropped roughly linearly as age increased.

The CDR3 spans 14 residues. The germline gives CDR1 SGHTA, CDR2 FQGNSA. The ends were cut back, 1 base at V and 2 bases at J, with 8 bases in the middle. The origin of this receptor is a man aged 18 to 29 in good health. This sequence joins TRBV7-2 and TRBJ1-2; D is unclear. The sample comprised blood. CDR3 region: CASSLGPENYGYTF. The CDR3 region has the DNA TGTGCCAGCAGCTTAGGGCCAGAGAACTATGGCTACACCTTC.